Sequencing of this T cell receptor beta chain was carried out in a study of T cell repertoires in cytomegalovirus infection. A few counts support this clonotype. Its cognate antigen is unknown. The CDR3 spans 16 residues. Germline CDR1 is MNHNY and CDR2 is SVGAGI (reference sequence). Trimming removed 2 bases at V and 2 bases at J, with 14 bases between. TCRdb used MiXCR to reprocess the reads, holding one entry per CDR3 protein. The sample carries fewer than 1,000,000 distinct CDR3 sequences, around 29% recorded once. The chain links TRBV6-6 to TRBJ2-3; tentative D call: TRBD2 (6 bases). Here the sequenced sample was cultured CD8+ T cells from PBMCs, taken from culture after CMV antigen stimulation. This clonotype originated in a human donor in good health (CMV status not recorded). Some clones in this sample may be carry-over from other donors' samples. The CDR3 here is CASSYPAGTSTDTQYF. CDR3 nucleotide sequence: TGTGCCAGCAGTTACCCCGCGGGGACCTCCACAGATACGCAGTATTTT.